Each of the 32 T cell receptor beta chains below was sequenced from the same sample in a study of blood T cell repertoires in COVID-19 (dated by TCRdb to 2020 to 2022). Receptors were amplified or captured by the immunoSEQ multiplex PCR assay. This is the immuneACCESS table as TCRdb keeps it, with only in-frame sequences that have V and J called. A part of the clones is gone; compared with another copy, unresolved V genes explain less than half, and the rest is unexplained. Recorded for this sample are 85,000 to 130,000 clones; about two thirds of them occurred a single time. The ten most abundant clones make up 0.9% of the sample. Source material: peripheral blood. These receptors all come from a human donor with acute or convalescent COVID-19. The donor label of this sample is uncertain.

This clone has just a few counts. The rearrangement uses TRBV5-1 and TRBJ2-3, with D possibly being TRBD1 (5 bases). This CDR3 contains 13 residues. Deletions cut 0 bases from V and 6 bases from J, with 8 bases between. CDR1 is SGHRS and CDR2 is YFSETQ in the germline V gene. CDR3 amino acids: CASSLGGADTQYF. The CDR3 DNA reads as TGCGCCAGCAGCTTGGGTGGGGCGGATACGCAGTATTTT.

The chain uses TRBV5-5 and TRBJ2-6; D is undetermined. Germline V gene data show CDR1 as SGHKS and CDR2 as YYEKEE (reference sequence). V lost 2 bases to trimming and J lost 1 base, with 7 bases between them. The CDR3 extends over 15 amino acids. This CDR3 is CASSLSDSGANVLTF. The CDR3 DNA reads TGTGCCAGCAGCTTAAGCGATTCTGGGGCCAACGTCCTGACTTTC. The full variable domain, in which reference TRBV5-5 and TRBJ2-6 provide the parts outside the CDR3, is DAGVTQSPTHLIKTRGQQVTLRCSPISGHKSVSWYQQVLGQGPQFIFQYYEKEERGRGNFPDRFSARQFPNYSSELNVNALLLGDSALYLCASSLSDSGANVLTFGAGSRLTVL.

The DNA of the CDR3 is TGTGCCAGCAGCTTAGGGGGGGGAGGAGAGACCCAGTACTTC. Translated: CASSLGGGGETQYF. This chain uses TRBV7-2 with TRBJ2-5; 7 nucleotides align to TRBD2. This CDR3 is 14 amino acids long. The germline CDR1 and CDR2 sequences are SGHTA and FQGNSA. V lost 1 base, J lost 4 bases, and 3 bases stayed unmatched.

The V and J genes are TRBV9 and TRBJ1-6, with D perhaps TRBD1 (6 bases). CDR3 length equals 22 residues. The V and J ends lost 4 bases and 5 bases respectively, with 34 bases between them. The germline gives CDR1 SGDLS, CDR2 YYNGEE. CDR3 loop: CASSPLTEGLYDVQGHNSPLHF. CDR3 coding DNA: TGTGCCAGCAGCCCCCTGACAGAAGGGCTTTATGATGTCCAGGGGCATAATTCACCCCTCCACTTT.

A few counts support this clone. The CDR3 DNA is TGTGCCAGCACTCCGGACTGGGGCTATGGCTACACCTTC. Its translation is CASTPDWGYGYTF. This chain links TRBV6-5 with TRBJ1-2; D remains ambiguous. The CDR3 totals 13 residues. CDR1 is MNHEY and CDR2 is SVGAGI in the germline V gene. Trimming left V 7 bases short and J 4 bases short, with 13 bases between.

This clone has at least ten counts. This chain uses TRBV28 with TRBJ2-5; 8 positions match TRBD2. V dropped 5 bases and J dropped 5; count of bases not matched to a gene: 13. CDR1 MDHEN and CDR2 SYDVKM come from the germline V gene. This CDR3 region has 16 residues. The CDR3 nucleotides are TGTGCCAGCAGTCCACTCCTAGCGGGTAGGCGGGAGACCCAGTACTTC. Protein product: CASSPLLAGRRETQYF.

This clone is deemed medium-sized. The chain links TRBV5-8 to TRBJ1-5; D might be TRBD1 (6 bases). The CDR3 sequence is 15 residues long. In germline, CDR1 is SGHTS, CDR2 YDEGEE. The germline V and J ends were trimmed by 4 bases and 3 bases, with 14 bases remaining between them. CDR3 nucleotides: TGTGCCAGCAGCCTCAGGGACATGGTCAATCAGCCCCAGCATTTT. Protein sequence: CASSLRDMVNQPQHF.

The V and J genes are TRBV10-3 and TRBJ1-5; D uncertain. The CDR3 sequence is 17 residues long. V was cut by 0 bases and J by 0 bases, with 12 bases left in between. Germline V gene sequence: CDR1 ENHRY, CDR2 SYGVKD. The CDR3 nucleotides read TGTGCCATCAGTGAGTCGATCGGACTTTATAGCAATCAGCCCCAGCATTTT. Protein product: CAISESIGLYSNQPQHF.

The chain is built from TRBV11-2 and TRBJ2-6; 7 bases fit TRBD1. The junction had 2 bases not matched to a gene; V was cut back by 6 bases and J by 0 bases. Germline V gives CDR1 SGHAT, CDR2 FQNNGV. This CDR3 is 15 amino acids long. The chain's CDR3 is CASSPGGSGANVLTF. The CDR3 bases are TGTGCCAGCAGTCCAGGGGGCTCTGGGGCCAACGTCCTGACTTTC.

This chain connects TRBV11-2 to TRBJ1-4; TRBD1 matches at 7 bases. This CDR3 region has 16 residues. V was pared by 2 bases and J by 7 bases, with 10 bases of the junction left unmatched. From germline, CDR1 is SGHAT and CDR2 FQNNGV. The CDR3 DNA sequence: TGTGCCAGCAGCTTAACAAAACAGGGGTCTAGTGAAAAACTGTTTTTT. This codes for CASSLTKQGSSEKLFF. Supplemented by reference TRBV11-2 and TRBJ1-4, the full variable domain reads EAGVAQSPRYKIIEKRQSVAFWCNPISGHATLYWYQQILGQGPKLLIQFQNNGVVDDSQLPKDRFSAERLKGVDSTLKIQPAKLEDSAVYLCASSLTKQGSSEKLFFGSGTQLSVL.

The chain is built from TRBV20-1 and TRBJ1-3, with D unresolved. V shed 7 bases and J shed 2 bases, with 6 bases lying between them. CDR1 is DFQATT, CDR2 SNEGSKA, per germline (reference sequence). The CDR3 runs 11 residues. The CDR3, as DNA: TGCAGTGTAAATCCTGGAAACACCATATATTTT. Its protein product is CSVNPGNTIYF.

V and J are TRBV7-2 and TRBJ2-2; a weak D match, TRBD2 (6 bases). With 5 bases removed from V and 5 bases from J, the gap between germline ends came to 15 bases. The length of the CDR3 is 15 residues. Germline CDR1 SGHTA, CDR2 FQGNSA. Here the CDR3 DNA reads TGTGCCAGCAGCACGCGGGATCCGAGGACCGGGGAGCTGTTTTTT. It is translated as CASSTRDPRTGELFF.

The chain employs TRBV2 and TRBJ1-1; a possible D gene is TRBD1 (5 bases). V gave up 6 bases and J gave up 3 bases, with 17 bases separating them. CDR1 is SNHLY and CDR2 is FYNNEI in the germline V gene. The CDR3 spans 15 residues. CDR3 protein: CASRADLGRYTEAFF. For the CDR3, the DNA is TGTGCCAGCAGGGCGGACCTGGGGCGGTACACTGAAGCTTTCTTT.

This clone was observed at least ten times. The chain joins TRBV7-9 to TRBJ1-6; no firm D call. Trimming shortened V by 4 bases and J by 9 bases, and 10 bases separated the two germline ends. The germline V gene has CDR1 SEHNR and CDR2 FQNEAQ (reference sequence). The CDR3 runs to 13 residues. This CDR3 is CASSYSGVSPLHF. The CDR3 DNA reads TGTGCCAGCAGCTACTCCGGGGTTTCACCCCTCCACTTT.

This clone was seen repeatedly, ten times or more. The chain is built from TRBV5-1 and TRBJ1-6; D might be TRBD1 (5 bases). The V end was cut by 4 bases, the J end by 9 bases, with 17 bases between. The CDR3 is 15 residues long. Germline lookup yields CDR1 SGHRS and CDR2 YFSETQ. The CDR3 DNA is TGCGCCAGCAGCCTCTCAGGGACTAGAGGTTCACCCCTCCACTTT. Translation gives CASSLSGTRGSPLHF.

The V gene is TRBV28, the J gene TRBJ1-2, with TRBD1 matching over 9 bases. Germline V gives CDR1 MDHEN, CDR2 SYDVKM. J lost 7 bases, V lost 5 bases, and 8 bases had no gene match. The CDR3 length is 14 residues. Written as DNA, the CDR3 is TGTGCCAGCAGTGCAACCGGGACAGGGCTTGGCTACACCTTC. It is translated as CASSATGTGLGYTF.

The V and J genes are TRBV5-6 and TRBJ1-6; possibly TRBD1 for D (6 bases). Per germline, CDR1 SGHDT and CDR2 YYEEEE. The CDR3 length is 18 residues. The germline V and J ends were trimmed by 2 bases and 0 bases, with 15 bases remaining between them. This chain's CDR3 is CASSFYGDRSSYNSPLHF. For the CDR3, the DNA is TGTGCCAGCAGCTTTTACGGAGACAGGAGCTCCTATAATTCACCCCTCCACTTT.

The chain couples TRBV5-1 to TRBJ2-5, with a weak D call TRBD1 (7 bases). This CDR3 spans 14 amino acids. Germline V gives CDR1 SGHRS, CDR2 YFSETQ. With 6 bases removed from V and 5 bases from J, the gap between germline ends came to 17 bases. The CDR3 loop reads CASKWAGGGETQYF. CDR3 nucleotide sequence: TGCGCCAGCAAGTGGGCAGGGGGAGGCGAGACCCAGTACTTC.

This clone was picked up a small number of times. J is TRBJ1-1 and V is TRBV6-5, with unresolved D. Germline loops: CDR1 MNHEY, CDR2 SVGAGI. This CDR3 is 13 amino acids long. Trimming took 0 bases from V and 6 from J, leaving 8 bases between them. The CDR3 DNA reads as TGTGCCAGCAGTTACTCGTATCAGGCTGAAGCTTTCTTT. Translating gives CASSYSYQAEAFF.

This chain joins TRBV10-3 and TRBJ2-1, with D perhaps TRBD1 (6 bases). Germline assignment: CDR1 ENHRY and CDR2 SYGVKD. The CDR3 extends over 14 amino acids. Trimming stripped 6 bases from V and 0 bases from J, with 9 bases between. CDR3 residues: CAIRGQSSYNEQFF. The DNA of the CDR3 is TGTGCCATCAGGGGACAAAGCTCCTACAATGAGCAGTTCTTC.

The rearrangement links TRBV28 to TRBJ1-4; D might be TRBD1 (5 bases). The CDR3 covers 18 residues. The V gene lost 5 bases and the J gene lost 4 bases, with 23 bases spanning the gap. CDR1 is MDHEN, CDR2 SYDVKM, per germline. The CDR3 sequence is CASSQRFYRILSNEKLFF. As DNA, the CDR3 is TGTGCCAGCAGTCAACGCTTCTACAGGATTTTAAGTAATGAAAAACTGTTTTTT.

This clone was found a few times. The chain recombines TRBV2 with TRBJ1-2; D gene ambiguous. The length of the CDR3 is 15 residues. Trimming took 5 bases from V and 2 from J, leaving 15 bases between them. CDR1 and CDR2 from the germline V gene are SNHLY and FYNNEI. The CDR3 spells CASSPLAVLNYGYTF. Here the CDR3 DNA reads TGTGCCAGCAGTCCTCTTGCAGTCCTCAACTATGGCTACACCTTC.

The rearrangement links TRBV2 to TRBJ1-6; 10 nucleotides match TRBD1. CDR3 size: 18 residues. V trimming: 6 bases; J trimming: 1 base; junction bases outside the gene matches: 9. The V gene's germline CDR1 is SNHLY and CDR2 FYNNEI. Written as DNA, the CDR3 is TGTGCCAGCAGAACCGGGACAGGGGAAATTTCCTATAATTCACCCCTCCACTTT. Protein: CASRTGTGEISYNSPLHF.

This clone was picked up a small number of times. The rearrangement links TRBV7-8 to TRBJ2-7, with 11 positions matching TRBD2. This CDR3 region has 16 residues. Germline V gives CDR1 SGHVS, CDR2 FQNEAQ. The ends lost 5 bases at V and 3 bases at J; junction bases unmatched: 9. CDR3: CASSQPGTSGLYEQYF. DNA for the CDR3: TGTGCCAGCAGCCAACCCGGGACTAGCGGTCTCTACGAGCAGTACTTC.

The J gene is TRBJ1-2, the V gene TRBV9; the D is unclear. The V gene's germline CDR1 is SGDLS and CDR2 YYNGEE. The CDR3 spans 17 residues. Trimming took 0 bases from V and 2 from J, leaving 17 bases between them. Here the CDR3 DNA reads TGTGCCAGCAGCGTAGCCCGCACGGCACTGGGCAACTATGGCTACACCTTC. Translating it yields CASSVARTALGNYGYTF.

This clone showed up just a few times. The chain has TRBV13 and TRBJ1-2; 9 bases line up with TRBD1. The CDR3 loop spans 15 amino acids. Trimming removed 3 bases from V and 2 bases from J; junction bases left unmatched: 4. Germline V gives CDR1 PRHDT, CDR2 FYEKMQ (reference sequence). The CDR3 region has the DNA TGTGCCAGCAGCTTCACCGGGACAGGGAACTATGGCTACACCTTC. As protein: CASSFTGTGNYGYTF.

The chain couples TRBV2 to TRBJ1-1; a possible D gene is TRBD1 (5 bases). This CDR3 has 11 residues. Germline V gives CDR1 SNHLY, CDR2 FYNNEI. V dropped 6 bases and J dropped 8 bases, with 10 bases sitting between them. This CDR3 is CASSDNREAFF. The CDR3 DNA reads as TGTGCCAGCAGCGACAACAGGGAAGCTTTCTTT.

The chain is built from TRBV6-5 and TRBJ1-6, with D possibly TRBD1 on 5 matching bases. Germline V gene lookup returns CDR1 MNHEY and CDR2 SVGAGI. The CDR3 covers 12 residues. Deletions cut 6 bases from V and 7 bases from J, with 7 bases between. CDR3 amino acids: CASRSGNSPLHF. The DNA of the CDR3 is TGTGCCAGCAGATCAGGGAATTCACCCCTCCACTTT.

J is TRBJ2-7 and V is TRBV4-1, with a possible D match to TRBD2 (5 bases). The CDR3 is 15 amino acids. The V gene's germline CDR1 is MGHRA and CDR2 YSYEKL. The germline V and J ends were trimmed by 3 bases and 2 bases, with 14 bases remaining between them. CDR3 protein: CASSHGGHGTYEQYF. Written as DNA, the CDR3 is TGCGCCAGCAGCCATGGAGGTCACGGCACCTACGAGCAGTACTTC.

This clone occurred a few times. This chain connects TRBV11-2 to TRBJ2-2; tentatively, D is TRBD1 (5 bases). CDR3 size: 13 residues. Trimming left V 3 bases short and J 7 bases short, with 9 bases between. Germline values: CDR1 SGHAT, CDR2 FQNNGV. Written as DNA, the CDR3 is TGTGCCAGCAGCTTGCAGGGTAACGGGGAGCTGTTTTTT. Encoded protein: CASSLQGNGELFF.

This chain joins TRBV19 and TRBJ2-5; 11 bases fit TRBD2. The J segment lost 1 base and the V segment lost 8 bases, leaving 3 bases of the junction unmatched. The CDR3 contains 14 residues. Germline loops: CDR1 LNHDA, CDR2 SQIVND (reference sequence). CDR3 loop: CASGLAGFQETQYF. DNA of the CDR3: TGTGCCAGTGGACTAGCGGGTTTCCAAGAGACCCAGTACTTC.

The chain uses TRBV4-1 and TRBJ2-3; 8 nucleotides agree with TRBD2. The CDR3 contains 14 residues. Germline CDR1 is MGHRA and CDR2 is YSYEKL. J gave up 6 bases and V 8 bases, and 10 bases lay outside the gene matches. The CDR3 DNA reads as TGCGCCAGCGGAGGGTCGGGGGGGCTCGATACGCAGTATTTT. Encoded protein: CASGGSGGLDTQYF.